This entry lists 3 T cell receptor beta chains sequenced from one sample in a study of cytomegalovirus exposure and HLA in healthy donors. Vbeta (60) and Jbeta (13) primers were used in the PCR. Clones were read by immunoSEQ multiplex PCR, and TCRdb kept only the in-frame ones, dropping some. There are roughly 130,000 clones in the sample; around 72% occur only once, and less than 3.5% lies in the top ten. The sequencing input was PBMCs. These receptors came from a human donor in good health.

V usage is TRBV19 and J usage is TRBJ2-6, with 10 bases that match TRBD1. The CDR3 is 17 amino acids. Germline V CDR1 and CDR2: LNHDA, SQIVND (reference sequence). V was clipped by 7 bases and J by 0 bases; unmatched bases: 6. The CDR3 nucleotides are TGTGCCAGTATCGGACAGGGGGAGGCCTCTGGGGCCAACGTCCTGACTTTC. Its translation is CASIGQGEASGANVLTF.

This clone was found a few times. Other DNA sequences in this sample translate to the same CDR3. The CDR3 DNA follows: TGTGCCACCAGCAGGGACAGGGGTAGCAATCAGCCCCAGCATTTT. The encoded protein is CATSRDRGSNQPQHF. V is TRBV15 and J is TRBJ1-5, with 9 nucleotides matching TRBD1. Germline V gene data show CDR1 as LNHNV and CDR2 as YYDKDF (reference sequence). Trimming took 3 bases from V and 0 from J; bases not matched to a gene: 0. This CDR3 contains 15 residues.

The chain carries TRBV10-3 and TRBJ2-5; 9 nucleotides line up with TRBD1. The CDR3 runs to 14 residues. J gave up 2 bases and V 6 bases, and 4 bases lay outside the gene matches. Germline V gene sequence: CDR1 ENHRY, CDR2 SYGVKD. The CDR3 sequence: CAIRQGATQETQYF. The CDR3 DNA sequence: TGTGCCATCAGACAGGGGGCTACACAAGAGACCCAGTACTTC.